The 11 T cell receptor beta chains below all came from one sample that was sequenced in a study of blood T cell repertoires in COVID-19. Assay used: immunoSEQ multiplex PCR; TCRdb lists only in-frame clones, some missing. In the table there are 250,000 to 350,000 clones, 89% of which are singletons. The sequencing input was peripheral blood. All receptors derive from a young man who had recovered from COVID-19.

This clone was observed a single time. In the same sample, other DNA sequences code for this CDR3. The chain joins TRBV15 to TRBJ2-7; possibly TRBD2 for D (5 bases). CDR3 length: 12 amino acids. V dropped 1 base and J dropped 6 bases, with 7 bases sitting between them. Germline CDR1 and CDR2: LNHNV and YYDKDF (reference sequence). CDR3 amino acids: CATSRAGGEQYF. The CDR3 nucleotides read TGTGCCACCAGCAGAGCCGGAGGCGAGCAGTACTTC.

The chain combines TRBV7-2 with TRBJ1-4; D is unclear. V was shortened by 6 bases and J by 2 bases, with 10 bases between the two germline ends. The CDR3 extends over 14 amino acids. CDR1 is SGHTA and CDR2 is FQGNSA in the germline V gene. CDR3 region: CASSPVGTNEKLFF. DNA of the CDR3: TGTGCCAGCAGTCCCGTCGGGACTAATGAAAAACTGTTTTTT.

The chain employs TRBV6-2 or TRBV6-3 and TRBJ1-2; TRBD1 agrees at 8 bases. Germline-derived CDR1 and CDR2 are MNHEY and SVGEGT. Trimming cost V 5 bases and J 7 bases; bases outside gene matches: 9. The CDR3 totals 14 residues. CDR3 bases: TGTGCCAGCAGTAACGGACAGGGCGTTGGTGGCTACACCTTC. Translated, it gives CASSNGQGVGGYTF.

The rearrangement joins TRBV19 to TRBJ2-6, with a tentative D call TRBD1 (6 bases). This CDR3 spans 16 amino acids. V was clipped by 6 bases and J by 1 base, with 13 bases between them. Germline V gives CDR1 LNHDA, CDR2 SQIVND (reference sequence). CDR3: CASSRGLGSGANVLTF. In nucleotides, the CDR3 is TGTGCCAGTAGCAGGGGCCTGGGATCTGGGGCCAACGTCCTGACTTTC. Based on the CDR3 plus reference TRBV19 and TRBJ2-6, the full variable domain is DGGITQSPKYLFRKEGQNVTLSCEQNLNHDAMYWYRQDPGQGLRLIYYSQIVNDFQKGDIAEGYSVSREKKESFPLTVTSAQKNPTAFYLCASSRGLGSGANVLTFGAGSRLTVL.

J is TRBJ2-7 and V is TRBV11-2, with D perhaps matching TRBD2 (6 bases). V gave up 4 bases and J gave up 2 bases, with 12 bases separating them. The CDR3 has 14 residues. CDR1 is SGHAT, CDR2 FQNNGV, per germline. The CDR3 region has the DNA TGTGCCAGCAGCTCCGGGACTTCAGCCTACGAGCAGTACTTC. Translated: CASSSGTSAYEQYF. Combining the CDR3 with reference TRBV11-2 and TRBJ2-7 gives the whole variable domain EAGVAQSPRYKIIEKRQSVAFWCNPISGHATLYWYQQILGQGPKLLIQFQNNGVVDDSQLPKDRFSAERLKGVDSTLKIQPAKLEDSAVYLCASSSGTSAYEQYFGPGTRLTVT.

The chain uses TRBV27 and TRBJ2-7; 10 bases align to TRBD1. The CDR3 contains 15 residues. Per the germline V gene, CDR1 is MNHEY and CDR2 is SMNVEV (reference sequence). Germline trimming cut 5 bases from V and 6 bases from J; bases unmatched to any gene: 10. Here the CDR3 DNA reads TGTGCCAGCAGTGTTGGGGGACAGGGGATGGTCGAGCAGTACTTC. The encoded protein is CASSVGGQGMVEQYF.

The chain is built from TRBV5-1 and TRBJ2-7, with D perhaps matching TRBD1 (6 bases). The CDR3 length is 16 residues. Trimming shortened V by 0 bases and J by 0 bases, and 13 bases separated the two germline ends. CDR1 is SGHRS and CDR2 is YFSETQ in the germline V gene. The CDR3 loop reads CASSLGGGYASYEQYF. The CDR3 DNA is TGCGCCAGCAGCTTGGGAGGGGGTTACGCCTCCTACGAGCAGTACTTC.

This chain uses TRBV28 with TRBJ1-1, with 7 bases aligning to TRBD1. The CDR3 has 14 amino acids. Germline-derived CDR1 and CDR2 are MDHEN and SYDVKM. V dropped 6 bases and J dropped 4; count of bases not matched to a gene: 8. CDR3 residues: CASSPQGLATEAFF. The CDR3 DNA sequence: TGTGCCAGCAGCCCACAGGGGCTGGCCACTGAAGCTTTCTTT.

The rearrangement links TRBV10-3 to TRBJ2-2, with D possibly being TRBD2 (5 bases). Trimming took 3 bases from V and 6 from J, leaving 14 bases between them. Per the germline V gene, CDR1 is ENHRY and CDR2 is SYGVKD. This CDR3 has 15 residues. As DNA, the CDR3 is TGTGCCATCAGTGACTTCGAGGGAAGGGCCGGGGAGCTGTTTTTT. Translated: CAISDFEGRAGELFF.

The CDR3 DNA reads as TGTGCCAGCTCCCGGCTAATACAGGGTAACACTGAAGCTTTCTTT. Amino acids: CASSRLIQGNTEAFF. The V gene is TRBV18, the J gene TRBJ1-1; a possible D gene is TRBD1 (6 bases). This CDR3 has 15 residues. CDR1 and CDR2 (germline): KGHSH, LQKENI. Trimming shortened V by 6 bases and J by 2 bases, and 16 bases separated the two germline ends.

The gene calls are TRBV3-1 (or the pseudogene TRBV3-2) and TRBJ2-7; TRBD1 matches at 8 bases. This CDR3 is 14 amino acids long. Germline V CDR1 and CDR2: LGHDT, YNNKEL (reference sequence). V was pared by 5 bases and J by 2 bases, with 5 bases of the junction left unmatched. In DNA form, the CDR3 reads TGTGCCAGCAGCGACCGGGACAGGACCTACGAGCAGTACTTC. This translates into CASSDRDRTYEQYF.